This T cell receptor beta chain was retrieved from a study of preoperative IRX-2 immunotherapy in early breast cancer. Assay used: immunoSEQ multiplex PCR; TCRdb lists only in-frame clones, some missing. Among about 27,000 clones listed, nearly 80% were seen once. Trimming at V came to 3 bases and at J to 0 bases, leaving 11 bases not matched to a gene. There are 20 residues in the CDR3. CDR1 KGHSH and CDR2 LQKENI come from the germline V gene. Regarding treatment: preoperative locoregional IRX-2 cytokine immunotherapy. Samples came from a phase Ib trial of preoperative locoregional IRX-2 cytokine immunotherapy. This clone was observed once.

The chain is built from TRBV18 and TRBJ2-1; 13 nucleotides match TRBD2. This sequence was found in a human donor with breast cancer. Here the sequenced sample was lymph node tissue, taken before IRX-2 immunotherapy. CDR3 sequence (DNA): TGTGCCAGCTCACCGCTGAGACTAGCGGGGGGCCCCAGCTCCTACAATGAGCAGTTCTTC. This gives the protein CASSPLRLAGGPSSYNEQFF.